This is a list of T cell receptor beta chains from one sample in a study of blood T cells in healthy people across ages. Via MiXCR, TCRdb re-called the 5' RACE reads, giving one row per CDR3 protein. The sample includes about 640,000 distinct CDR3 sequences, over 40% of them seen just once. Sequencing was performed on blood. The receptors stem from an elderly man in good health. The conserved cysteine and the conserved F or W are not part of the CDR3 here. Clone size is not always given. Where it is, it says once, few, many or a class for expanded clones.

V	size	CDR3
TRBV27	.	ASGRIADYEQY
TRBV20-1	.	SARDPTPYQETQY
TRBV3-1	few	ASSQTQGGYNEQF
TRBV5-1	few	ASSLRGGADTQY
TRBV3-1	.	ASSQTKGWETQY
TRBV5-1	.	ASSPRLAGGNNEQF
TRBV10-1	few	ASSSDRRDGYT
TRBV29-1	.	SVMTGRTTYEQY
TRBV20-1	few	SISRVNTEAF
TRBV11-2	.	ASSSRGSSALSYNEQF
TRBV7-2	few	ASSLSAQGPYEQY
TRBV27	few	ASSENHRSSYEQY
TRBV6-5	.	ASSAWGTGELF
TRBV3-1	.	ASSQAQGAGT
TRBV10-1	few	ASSEGSTGTETQY
TRBV6-2/TRBV6-3	.	ASRLGTGANYGYT
TRBV20-1	few	SARGQGKNSPLH